This TCR beta chain was recovered during a study of cytomegalovirus exposure and HLA in healthy donors. Points from the study as a whole: Among the most significant clusters, several appeared linked to common viral pathogens in a later analysis. In a later analysis, TCR beta V- and J-gene trimming was associated with a missense DCLRE1C variant.

Unrecorded immune exposure was likely among donors, who were nominally healthy when sampled. The CDR3 has 17 residues. Trimming removed 0 bases from V and 5 bases from J; junction bases left unmatched: 9. Germline loops: CDR1 SGHKS, CDR2 YYEKEE (reference sequence). Vbeta (60) and Jbeta (13) primers were used in the PCR. Measured with immunoSEQ multiplex PCR; TCRdb has only the in-frame clones, and not every one. Among around 120,000 clones listed, around 83% were seen once. Worth noting for this clone: What it recognizes is unknown.

The source is a man aged 50 to 59 in good health and CMV-seronegative. The sample was PBMCs. The chain is built from TRBV5-5 and TRBJ1-4; 8 bases line up with TRBD1. CDR3: CASSLALRQGINEKLFF. The CDR3 coding sequence is TGTGCCAGCAGCTTGGCTCTTCGACAGGGGATAAATGAAAAACTGTTTTTT.